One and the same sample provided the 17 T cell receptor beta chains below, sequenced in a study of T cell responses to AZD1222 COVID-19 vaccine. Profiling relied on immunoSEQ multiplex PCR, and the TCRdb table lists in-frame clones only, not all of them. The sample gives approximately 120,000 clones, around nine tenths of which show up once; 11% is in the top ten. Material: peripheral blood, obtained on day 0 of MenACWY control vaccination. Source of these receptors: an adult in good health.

In DNA form, the CDR3 reads TGTGCCAGCAGCATAGGCCGGGGCATCGGCTACACCTTC. Its protein product is CASSIGRGIGYTF. The V gene is TRBV12-3 or TRBV12-4, the J gene TRBJ1-2; D is perhaps TRBD1 (5 bases). The CDR3 extends over 13 amino acids. V was shortened by 6 bases and J by 8 bases, with 16 bases between the two germline ends.

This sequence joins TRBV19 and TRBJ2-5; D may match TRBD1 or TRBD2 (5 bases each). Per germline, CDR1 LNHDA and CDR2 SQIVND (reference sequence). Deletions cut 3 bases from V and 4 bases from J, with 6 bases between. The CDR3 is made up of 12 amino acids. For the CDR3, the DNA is TGTGCCAGTAGTATTGGGGGAGAGACCCAGTACTTC. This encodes CASSIGGETQYF.

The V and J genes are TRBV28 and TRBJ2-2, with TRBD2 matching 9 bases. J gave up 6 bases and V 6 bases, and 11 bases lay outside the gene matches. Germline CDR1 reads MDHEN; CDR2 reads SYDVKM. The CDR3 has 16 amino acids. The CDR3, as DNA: TGTGCCAGCAGGCTTAGCGGGAGTGGTGTCGCCGGGGAGCTGTTTTTT. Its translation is CASRLSGSGVAGELFF.

The CDR3 loop reads CASSLELSRRGPNEQFF. In nucleotides, the CDR3 is TGTGCCAGCAGCTTAGAGCTGTCCCGTCGCGGACCCAATGAGCAGTTCTTC. J is TRBJ2-1 and V is TRBV7-8; D remains ambiguous. Trimming took 1 base from V and 6 from J, leaving 19 bases between them. Germline lookup yields CDR1 SGHVS and CDR2 FQNEAQ. This CDR3 region has 17 residues.

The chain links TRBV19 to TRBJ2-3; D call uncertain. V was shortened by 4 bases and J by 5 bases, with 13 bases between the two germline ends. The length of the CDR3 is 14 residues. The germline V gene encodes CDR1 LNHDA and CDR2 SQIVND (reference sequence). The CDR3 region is CASSTQTPKDTQYF. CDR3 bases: TGTGCCAGTAGTACCCAGACTCCCAAAGATACGCAGTATTTT.

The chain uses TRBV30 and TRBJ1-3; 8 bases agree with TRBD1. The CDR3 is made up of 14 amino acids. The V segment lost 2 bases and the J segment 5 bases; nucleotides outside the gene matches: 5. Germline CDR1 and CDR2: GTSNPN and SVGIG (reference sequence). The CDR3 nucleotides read TGTGCCTGGAGTAAAAGACAGGGGAGAAACACCATATATTTT. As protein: CAWSKRQGRNTIYF.

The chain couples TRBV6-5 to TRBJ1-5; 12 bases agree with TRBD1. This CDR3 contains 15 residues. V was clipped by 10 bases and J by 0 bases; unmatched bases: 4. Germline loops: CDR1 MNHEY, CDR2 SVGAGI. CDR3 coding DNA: TGTGCCACCCTGGGACAGGGGGCTAGCAATCAGCCCCAGCATTTT. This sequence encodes CATLGQGASNQPQHF.

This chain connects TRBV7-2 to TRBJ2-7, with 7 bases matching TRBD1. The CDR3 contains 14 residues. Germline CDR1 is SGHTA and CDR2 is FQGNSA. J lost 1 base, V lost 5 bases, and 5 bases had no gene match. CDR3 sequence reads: CASSIQGKSYEQYF. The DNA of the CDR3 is TGTGCCAGCAGCATACAGGGGAAGTCCTACGAGCAGTACTTC.

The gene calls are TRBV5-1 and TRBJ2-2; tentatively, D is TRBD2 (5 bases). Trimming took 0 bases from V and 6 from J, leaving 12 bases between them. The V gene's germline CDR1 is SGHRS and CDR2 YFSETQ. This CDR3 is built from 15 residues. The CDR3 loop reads CASSLEVTRSGELFF. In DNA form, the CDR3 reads TGCGCCAGCAGCTTGGAAGTAACTAGGTCCGGGGAGCTGTTTTTT.

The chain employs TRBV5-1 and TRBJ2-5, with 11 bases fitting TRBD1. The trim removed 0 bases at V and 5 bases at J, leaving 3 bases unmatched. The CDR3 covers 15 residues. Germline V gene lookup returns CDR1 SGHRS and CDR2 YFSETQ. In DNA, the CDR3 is TGCGCCAGCAGCTTGGGGACAGGGGGCGCGGAGACCCAGTACTTC. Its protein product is CASSLGTGGAETQYF.

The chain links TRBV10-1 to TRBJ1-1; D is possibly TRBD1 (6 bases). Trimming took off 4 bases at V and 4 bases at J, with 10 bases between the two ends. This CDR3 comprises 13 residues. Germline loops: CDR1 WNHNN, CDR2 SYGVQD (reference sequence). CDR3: CASSVTGFTEAFF. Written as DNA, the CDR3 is TGCGCCAGCAGTGTTACAGGGTTCACTGAAGCTTTCTTT.

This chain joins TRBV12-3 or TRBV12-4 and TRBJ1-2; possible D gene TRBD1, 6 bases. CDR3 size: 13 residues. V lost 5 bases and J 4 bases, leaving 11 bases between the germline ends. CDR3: CASSQQGFYGYTF. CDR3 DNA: TGTGCCAGCAGTCAGCAGGGGTTCTATGGCTACACCTTC.

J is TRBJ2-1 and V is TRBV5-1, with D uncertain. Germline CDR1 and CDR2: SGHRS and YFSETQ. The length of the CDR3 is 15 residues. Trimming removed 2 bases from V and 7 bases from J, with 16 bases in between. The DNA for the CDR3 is TGCGCCAGCAGCTTTATGGCTACTTCCCGGAATGAGCAGTTCTTC. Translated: CASSFMATSRNEQFF.

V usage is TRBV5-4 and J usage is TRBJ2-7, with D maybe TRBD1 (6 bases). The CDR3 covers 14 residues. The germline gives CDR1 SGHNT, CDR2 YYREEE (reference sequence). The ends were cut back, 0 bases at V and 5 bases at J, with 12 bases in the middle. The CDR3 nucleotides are TGTGCCAGCAGCTTGGGGGGGCTTGACGACGAGCAGTACTTC. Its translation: CASSLGGLDDEQYF.

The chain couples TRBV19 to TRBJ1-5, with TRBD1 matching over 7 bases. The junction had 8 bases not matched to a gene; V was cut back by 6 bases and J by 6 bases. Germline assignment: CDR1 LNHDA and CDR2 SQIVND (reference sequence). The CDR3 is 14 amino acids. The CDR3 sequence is CASSLQGVSQPQHF. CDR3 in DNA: TGTGCCAGTAGCCTCCAGGGGGTAAGTCAGCCCCAGCATTTT.

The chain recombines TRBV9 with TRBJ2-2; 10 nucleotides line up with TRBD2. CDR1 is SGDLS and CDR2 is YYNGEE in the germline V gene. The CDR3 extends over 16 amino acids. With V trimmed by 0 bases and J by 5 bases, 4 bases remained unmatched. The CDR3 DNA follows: TGTGCCAGCAGCGTAGGGGGACTAGCGTTAACCGGGGAGCTGTTTTTT. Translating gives CASSVGGLALTGELFF. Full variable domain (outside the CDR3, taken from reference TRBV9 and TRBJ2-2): DSGVTQTPKHLITATGQRVTLRCSPRSGDLSVYWYQQSLDQGLQFLIQYYNGEERAKGNILERFSAQQFPDLHSELNLSSLELGDSALYFCASSVGGLALTGELFFGEGSRLTVL.

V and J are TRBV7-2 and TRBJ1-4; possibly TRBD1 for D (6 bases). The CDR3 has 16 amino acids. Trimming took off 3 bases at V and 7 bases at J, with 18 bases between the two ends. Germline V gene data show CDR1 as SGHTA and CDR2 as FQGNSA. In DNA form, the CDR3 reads TGTGCCAGCAGCTTTCAAGTGGGGGGCGGAGGTGAAAAACTGTTTTTT. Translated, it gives CASSFQVGGGGEKLFF.